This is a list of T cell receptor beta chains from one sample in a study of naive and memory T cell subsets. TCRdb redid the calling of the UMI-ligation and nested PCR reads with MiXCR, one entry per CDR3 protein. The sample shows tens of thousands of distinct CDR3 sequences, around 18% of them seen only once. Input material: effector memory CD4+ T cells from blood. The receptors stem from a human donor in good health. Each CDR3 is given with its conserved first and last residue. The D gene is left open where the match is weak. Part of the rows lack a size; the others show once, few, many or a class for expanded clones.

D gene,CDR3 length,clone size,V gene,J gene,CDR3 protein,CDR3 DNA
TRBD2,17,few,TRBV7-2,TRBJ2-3,CASRRVGTSGSTDTQYF,TGTGCCAGCAGACGTGTTGGGACTAGCGGGAGTACAGATACGCAGTATTTT
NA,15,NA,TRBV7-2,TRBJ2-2,CASSPRLGAGGELFF,TGTGCCAGCAGCCCGAGGCTGGGGGCTGGCGGGGAGCTGTTTTTT
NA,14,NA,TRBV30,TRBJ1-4,CAWSRGKGHEKLFF,TGTGCCTGGAGCCGTGGCAAGGGGCATGAAAAACTGTTTTTT
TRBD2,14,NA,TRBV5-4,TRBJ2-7,CASSFGSGRSEQYF,TGTGCCAGCAGCTTCGGTAGCGGGAGGAGCGAGCAGTACTTC
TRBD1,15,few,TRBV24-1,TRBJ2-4,CATSDFTGGKNIQYF,TGTGCCACCAGTGACTTTACAGGGGGCAAAAACATTCAGTACTTC
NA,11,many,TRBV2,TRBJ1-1,CASKGDGEAFF,TGTGCCAGCAAGGGGGATGGTGAAGCTTTCTTT
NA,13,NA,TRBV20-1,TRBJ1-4,CSAHEVHSQKLFF,TGCAGTGCTCACGAGGTCCATTCCCAAAAACTGTTTTTT
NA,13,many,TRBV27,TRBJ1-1,CASSLIVEAEAFF,TGTGCCAGCAGTTTAATAGTAGAGGCTGAAGCTTTCTTT
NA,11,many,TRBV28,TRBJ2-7,CASSKRYEQYF,TGTGCCAGCTCTAAGCGGTACGAGCAGTACTTC
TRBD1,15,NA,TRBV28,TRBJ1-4,CASSHTGTENEKLFF,TGTGCCAGCAGTCACACCGGGACAGAAAATGAAAAACTGTTTTTT
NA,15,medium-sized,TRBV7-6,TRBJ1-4,CASSLEPATNEKLFF,TGTGCCAGCAGCTTAGAACCTGCAACTAATGAAAAACTGTTTTTT
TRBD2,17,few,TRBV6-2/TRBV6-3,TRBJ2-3,CASSYPQIAGSTDTQYF,TGTGCCAGCAGTTATCCCCAAATAGCGGGGTCCACAGATACGCAGTATTTT
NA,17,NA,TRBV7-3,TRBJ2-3,CASSPQPRTRSTDTQYF,TGTGCCAGCAGCCCTCAACCTCGGACGCGGAGCACAGATACGCAGTATTTT
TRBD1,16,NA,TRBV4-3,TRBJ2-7,CASSQDGTGGHYEQYF,TGCGCCAGCAGCCAAGACGGGACAGGGGGGCACTACGAGCAGTACTTC
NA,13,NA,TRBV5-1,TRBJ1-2,CASSLNLENGYTF,TGCGCCAGCAGCTTGAATTTAGAGAATGGCTACACCTTC
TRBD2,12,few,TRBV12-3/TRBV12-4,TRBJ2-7,CASNLRGGEQYF,TGTGCCAGCAACCTCCGGGGGGGCGAGCAGTACTTC
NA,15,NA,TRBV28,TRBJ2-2,CASRSGTALAGELFF,TGTGCCAGCAGGTCCGGGACCGCCTTAGCCGGGGAGCTGTTTTTT
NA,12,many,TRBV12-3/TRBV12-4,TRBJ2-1,CASSLDVPEQFF,TGTGCCAGCAGTTTAGACGTTCCTGAGCAGTTCTTC
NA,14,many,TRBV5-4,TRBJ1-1,CASSLGKMDTEAFF,TGTGCCAGCAGCTTGGGGAAGATGGACACTGAAGCTTTCTTT
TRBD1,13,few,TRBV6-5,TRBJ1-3,CASTWTGGNTIYF,TGTGCCAGCACGTGGACAGGGGGAAACACCATATATTTT
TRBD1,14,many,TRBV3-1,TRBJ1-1,CASSQPTGGTEAFF,TGTGCCAGCAGCCAGCCGACAGGGGGCACTGAAGCTTTCTTT
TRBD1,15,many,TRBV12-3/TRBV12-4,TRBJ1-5,CASSSTGNLPQPQHF,TGTGCCAGCAGTTCGACAGGGAACTTACCTCAGCCCCAGCATTTT
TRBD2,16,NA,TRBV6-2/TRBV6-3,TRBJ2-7,CASSYQGLAGVREQYF,TGTGCCAGCAGTTACCAGGGACTAGCGGGAGTCCGGGAGCAGTACTTC
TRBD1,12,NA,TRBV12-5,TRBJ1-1,CASGSGQGEAFF,TGTGCTAGTGGTTCCGGACAGGGGGAAGCTTTCTTT
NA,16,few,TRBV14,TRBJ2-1,CASSRTMLVEYNEQFF,TGTGCCAGCAGCCGCACAATGTTGGTTGAATACAATGAGCAGTTCTTC
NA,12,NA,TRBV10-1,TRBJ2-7,CASSDTGSEQYF,TGCGCCAGCAGTGACACAGGTTCCGAGCAGTACTTC
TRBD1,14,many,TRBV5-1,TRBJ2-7,CASSRDSVTYEQYF,TGCGCCAGCAGCCGGGACAGCGTTACCTACGAGCAGTACTTC
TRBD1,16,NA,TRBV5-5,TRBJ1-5,CASSFRDRGGNQPQHF,TGTGCCAGCAGCTTCCGAGACAGGGGTGGTAATCAGCCCCAGCATTTT
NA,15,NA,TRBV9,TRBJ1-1,CASSVGQGWNTEAFF,TGTGCCAGCAGCGTAGGGCAGGGCTGGAACACTGAAGCTTTCTTT
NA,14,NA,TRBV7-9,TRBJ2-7,CASSSPDRSYEQYF,TGTGCCAGCAGCTCCCCCGACAGATCCTACGAGCAGTACTTC
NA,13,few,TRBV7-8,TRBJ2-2,CASSTTRSGELFF,TGTGCCAGCAGCACCACTAGATCCGGGGAGCTGTTTTTT
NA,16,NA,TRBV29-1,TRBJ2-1,CSVPVRPASAYNEQFF,TGCAGCGTCCCCGTTCGTCCAGCGAGTGCCTACAATGAGCAGTTCTTC
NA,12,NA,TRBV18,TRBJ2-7,CASSLSDYEQYF,TGTGCCAGCTCACTTTCCGACTACGAGCAGTACTTC
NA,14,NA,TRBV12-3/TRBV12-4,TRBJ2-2,CASRGQVNTGELFF,TGTGCCAGCAGGGGCCAGGTGAACACCGGGGAGCTGTTTTTT
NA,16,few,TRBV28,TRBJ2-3,CASSFHSAPSTDTQYF,TGTGCCAGCAGTTTCCATTCAGCGCCTAGCACAGATACGCAGTATTTT
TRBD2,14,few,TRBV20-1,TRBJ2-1,CSASLAGGYNEQFF,TGCAGTGCTAGCCTAGCGGGTGGTTACAATGAGCAGTTCTTC
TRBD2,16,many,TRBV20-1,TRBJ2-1,CSATLAGGSSYNEQFF,TGCAGTGCTACCCTAGCGGGAGGTAGCTCCTACAATGAGCAGTTCTTC
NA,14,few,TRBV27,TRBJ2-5,CASSHGMLGETQYF,TGTGCCAGCAGTCACGGCATGTTGGGGGAGACCCAGTACTTC
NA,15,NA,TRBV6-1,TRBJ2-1,CASSASTSSYNEQFF,TGTGCCAGCAGTGCCTCCACGAGCTCCTACAATGAGCAGTTCTTC
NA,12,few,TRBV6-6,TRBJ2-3,CASSKQEDTQYF,TGTGCCAGCAGCAAGCAGGAAGATACGCAGTATTTT
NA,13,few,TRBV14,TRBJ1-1,CASSAQMNTEAFF,TGTGCCAGCAGCGCACAGATGAACACTGAAGCTTTCTTT
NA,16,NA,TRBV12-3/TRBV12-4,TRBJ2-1,CASSFVSWTKVGEQFF,TGTGCCAGCAGTTTCGTATCGTGGACCAAAGTGGGTGAGCAGTTCTTC
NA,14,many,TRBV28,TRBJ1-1,CASRSAGMNTEAFF,TGTGCCAGCAGAAGTGCAGGGATGAACACTGAAGCTTTCTTT
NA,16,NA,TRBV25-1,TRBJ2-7,CASSDYGGPDSYEQYF,TGTGCCAGCAGTGATTACGGAGGTCCCGACTCCTACGAGCAGTACTTC
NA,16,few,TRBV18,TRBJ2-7,CASSTTGGPRAYEQYF,TGTGCCAGCTCAACGACAGGAGGCCCAAGGGCCTACGAGCAGTACTTC
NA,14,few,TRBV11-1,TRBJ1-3,CASSPGTAGNTIYF,TGTGCCAGCAGCCCCGGGACCGCTGGAAACACCATATATTTT
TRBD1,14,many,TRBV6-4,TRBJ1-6,CASSAGGQGSPLHF,TGTGCCAGCAGCGCAGGGGGCCAGGGTTCACCCCTCCACTTT
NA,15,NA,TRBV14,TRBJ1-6,CASSPTRTENSPLHF,TGTGCCAGCAGCCCTACACGGACGGAAAATTCACCCCTCCACTTT
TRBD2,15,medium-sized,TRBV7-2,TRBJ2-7,CASSFTLAGEHGQYF,TGTGCCAGCAGCTTCACACTAGCGGGGGAGCATGGGCAGTACTTC
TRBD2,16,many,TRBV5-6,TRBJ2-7,CASSRLAGHLRNEQYF,TGTGCCAGCAGCAGACTAGCGGGACATCTTAGGAACGAGCAGTACTTC
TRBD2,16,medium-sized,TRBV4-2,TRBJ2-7,CASSQVLASGYAEQYF,TGTGCCAGCAGCCAAGTTTTAGCTAGCGGGTATGCCGAGCAGTACTTC
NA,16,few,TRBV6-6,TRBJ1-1,CASSYSLGQPNTEAFF,TGTGCCAGCAGTTACTCTTTGGGACAACCGAACACTGAAGCTTTCTTT
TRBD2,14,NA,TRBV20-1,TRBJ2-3,CSATSSGTTDTQYF,TGCAGTGCTACGTCTAGCGGGACTACAGATACGCAGTATTTT
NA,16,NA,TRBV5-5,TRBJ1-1,CASRYHVVSGNTEAFF,TGTGCCAGCAGATATCACGTCGTCTCAGGGAACACTGAAGCTTTCTTT
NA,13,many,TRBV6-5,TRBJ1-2,CASSPRLSSRYTF,TGTGCCAGCAGTCCCCGACTCTCCTCCCGCTACACCTTC
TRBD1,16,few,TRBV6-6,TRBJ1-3,CASRSAQGDQGNTIYF,TGTGCCAGCAGGTCGGCTCAGGGGGATCAGGGAAACACCATATATTTT
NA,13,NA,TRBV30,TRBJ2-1,CAWMDWGLGEQFF,TGTGCCTGGATGGACTGGGGGTTGGGTGAGCAGTTCTTC
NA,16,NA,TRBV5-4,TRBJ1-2,CASSPAGGRLPDGYTF,TGTGCCAGCAGCCCCGCCGGGGGCAGGCTCCCAGATGGCTACACCTTC
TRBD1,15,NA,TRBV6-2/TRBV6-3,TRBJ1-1,CASSLGQGYSTEAFF,TGTGCCAGCAGCCTCGGACAGGGGTATAGCACTGAAGCTTTCTTT
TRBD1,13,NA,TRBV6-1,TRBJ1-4,CASSRDRGEKLFF,TGTGCCAGCAGCCGGGACAGGGGGGAAAAACTGTTTTTT